Listed below are T cell receptor beta chains from one sample, sequenced in a study of CD8 T cells in ankylosing spondylitis. TCRdb re-called the 5' RACE reads through MiXCR, storing one row per CDR3 protein. The table includes tens of thousands of distinct CDR3 sequences, 2.5% to 3.5% detected once. The sequenced sample was blood, either unsorted or a sorted T cell fraction (not recorded which). The origin of the receptors is a male donor with ankylosing spondylitis or in good health (not recorded which). Each CDR3 is given with its conserved first and last residue. The D gene is left open where the match is weak. Not all rows give a size; the values are once, few, many and, for expanded clones, a class.

TGTGCCAGCAGCGTAGTAGGACAGGGATTCCAAGAGACCCAGTACTTC	CASSVVGQGFQETQYF	TRBD1	TRBV9	TRBJ2-5	many
TGTGCCAGCAGCGAGGATACAGGGTTCGCTGAAAAACTGTTTTTT	CASSEDTGFAEKLFF	.	TRBV9	TRBJ1-4	many
TGTGCCAGCAGCGTAGATAGCGGTGAAGAGACCCAGTACTTC	CASSVDSGEETQYF	.	TRBV9	TRBJ2-5	many
TGTGCCAGCAGCGTAGCTGCAGGGGCGGCGAGCACAGATACGCAGTATTTT	CASSVAAGAASTDTQYF	.	TRBV9	TRBJ2-3	many
TGTGCCAGCAGCGTAAGTTGGACTAGCGGGAGTCGGAGCTCCTACAATGAGCAGTTCTTC	CASSVSWTSGSRSSYNEQFF	TRBD2	TRBV9	TRBJ2-1	many
TGTGCCAGCAGCGCAGGGGGCCCCTTGTACAATGAGCAGTTCTTC	CASSAGGPLYNEQFF	TRBD1	TRBV9	TRBJ2-1	many
TGTGCCAGCAGCGTAGAGGGACTGGGGTACGATGAGCAGTTCTTC	CASSVEGLGYDEQFF	.	TRBV9	TRBJ2-1	many
TGTGCCAGCAGCGTAGATCAAGGGTCCCAAAACATTCAGTACTTC	CASSVDQGSQNIQYF	.	TRBV9	TRBJ2-4	many
TGTGCCAGCACTTCTGACAGGCCCGGGGGCACTGAAGCTTTCTTT	CASTSDRPGGTEAFF	.	TRBV9	TRBJ1-1	many
TGTGCCAGCACCGACGACAGCCTCTATGGCTACACCTTC	CASTDDSLYGYTF	.	TRBV9	TRBJ1-2	many
TGTGCCAGCAGCGTAGAAGGGGGCCAAGGCACAGATACGCAGTATTTT	CASSVEGGQGTDTQYF	TRBD1	TRBV9	TRBJ2-3	many
TGTGCCAGCAGCGTAATCGGCAGTCATGGCTACACCTTC	CASSVIGSHGYTF	.	TRBV9	TRBJ1-2	.
TGTGCCAGCAGCTGGAGACAGGGTGGCGAGACCCAGTACTTC	CASSWRQGGETQYF	TRBD1	TRBV9	TRBJ2-5	medium-sized
TGTGCCAGCAGCGGGACTCTTCTAGCGGGAGACCCGTCGTCCTACAATGAGCAGTTCTTC	CASSGTLLAGDPSSYNEQFF	TRBD2	TRBV9	TRBJ2-1	many
TGTGCCAGCAGCGTAGTGGGGGGGCCCACCGGGGAGCTGTTTTTT	CASSVVGGPTGELFF	.	TRBV9	TRBJ2-2	many
TGTGCCAGCAGCGATAGCGGGGGATCCTACAATGAGCAGTTCTTC	CASSDSGGSYNEQFF	TRBD2	TRBV9	TRBJ2-1	many
TGTGCCAGCAGCGTGGGGACATTGGGGAACACCGGGGAGCTGTTTTTT	CASSVGTLGNTGELFF	.	TRBV9	TRBJ2-2	many